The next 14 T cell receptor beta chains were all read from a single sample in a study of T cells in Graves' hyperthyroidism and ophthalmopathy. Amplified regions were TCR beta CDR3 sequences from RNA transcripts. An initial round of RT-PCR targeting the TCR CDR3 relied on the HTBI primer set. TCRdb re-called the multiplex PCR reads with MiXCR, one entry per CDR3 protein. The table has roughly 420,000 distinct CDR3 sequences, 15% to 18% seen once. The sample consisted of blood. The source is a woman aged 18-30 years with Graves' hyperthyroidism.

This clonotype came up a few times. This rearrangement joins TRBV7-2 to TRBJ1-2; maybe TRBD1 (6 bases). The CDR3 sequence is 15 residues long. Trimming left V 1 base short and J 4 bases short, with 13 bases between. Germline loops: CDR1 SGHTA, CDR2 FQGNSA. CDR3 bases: TGTGCCAGCAGCTTAGTACCGGGGGCGGGCTATGGCTACACCTTC. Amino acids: CASSLVPGAGYGYTF.

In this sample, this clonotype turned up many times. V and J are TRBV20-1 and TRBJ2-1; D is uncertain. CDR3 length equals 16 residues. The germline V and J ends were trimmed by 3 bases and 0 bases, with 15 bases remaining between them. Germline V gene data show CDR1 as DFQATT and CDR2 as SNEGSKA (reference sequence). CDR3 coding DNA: TGCAGTGCTAGCCGCTTTAGCTCGGCCTCCTACAATGAGCAGTTCTTC. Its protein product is CSASRFSSASYNEQFF.

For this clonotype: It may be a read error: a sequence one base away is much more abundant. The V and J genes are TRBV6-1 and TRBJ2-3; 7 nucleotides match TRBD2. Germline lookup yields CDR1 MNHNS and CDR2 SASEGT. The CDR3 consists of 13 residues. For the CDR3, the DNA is TGTGCCGGCAGTAGCGGGAGCACAGATACGCAGTATTTT. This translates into CAGSSGSTDTQYF.

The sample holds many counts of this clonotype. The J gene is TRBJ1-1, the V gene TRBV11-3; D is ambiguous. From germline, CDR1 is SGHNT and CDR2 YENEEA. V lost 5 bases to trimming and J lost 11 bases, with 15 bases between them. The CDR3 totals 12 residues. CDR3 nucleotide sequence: TGTGCCAGCAGCCCACAGCGTGGGGAGGCTTTCTTT. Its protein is CASSPQRGEAFF. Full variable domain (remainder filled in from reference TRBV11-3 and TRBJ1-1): EAGVVQSPRYKIIEKKQPVAFWCNPISGHNTLYWYLQNLGQGPELLIRYENEEAVDDSQLPKDRFSAERLKGVDSTLKIQPAELGDSAVYLCASSPQRGEAFFGQGTRLTVV.

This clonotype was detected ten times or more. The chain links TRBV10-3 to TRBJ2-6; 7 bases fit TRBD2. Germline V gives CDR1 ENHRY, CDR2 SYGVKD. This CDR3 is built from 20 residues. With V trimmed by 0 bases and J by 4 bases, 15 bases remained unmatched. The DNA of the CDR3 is TGTGCCATCAGTGAGTCGAAAGGGACTAATTTGGGTTTGGGGGCCAACGTCCTGACTTTC. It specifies CAISESKGTNLGLGANVLTF.

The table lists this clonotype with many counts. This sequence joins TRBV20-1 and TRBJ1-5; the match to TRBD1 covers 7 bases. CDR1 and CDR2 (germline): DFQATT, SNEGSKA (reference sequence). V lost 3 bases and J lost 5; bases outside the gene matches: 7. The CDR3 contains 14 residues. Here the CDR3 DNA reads TGCAGTGCTAGCCCGACAGGGCAGGATCAGCCCCAGCATTTT. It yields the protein CSASPTGQDQPQHF.

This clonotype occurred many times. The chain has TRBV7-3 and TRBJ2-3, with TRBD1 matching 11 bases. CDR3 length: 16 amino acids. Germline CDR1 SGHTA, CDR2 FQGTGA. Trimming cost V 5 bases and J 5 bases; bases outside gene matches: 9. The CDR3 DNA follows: TGTGCCAGCAGCCCCTACGGACAGGGGGCGGGAGATACGCAGTATTTT. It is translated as CASSPYGQGAGDTQYF.

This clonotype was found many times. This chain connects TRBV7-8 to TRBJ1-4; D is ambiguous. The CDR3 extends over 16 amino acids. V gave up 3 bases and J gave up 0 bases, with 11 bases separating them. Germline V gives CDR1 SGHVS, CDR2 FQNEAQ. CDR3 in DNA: TGTGCCAGCAGCTTCCAACCCAGGACAACTAATGAAAAACTGTTTTTT. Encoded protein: CASSFQPRTTNEKLFF.

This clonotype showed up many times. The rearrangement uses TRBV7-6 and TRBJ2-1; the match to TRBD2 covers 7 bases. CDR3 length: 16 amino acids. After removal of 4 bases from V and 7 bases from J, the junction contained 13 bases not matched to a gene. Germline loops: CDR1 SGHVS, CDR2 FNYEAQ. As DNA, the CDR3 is TGTGCCAGCAGCTCTCCTGGCGGGAGTATGGTTAATGAGCAGTTCTTC. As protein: CASSSPGGSMVNEQFF.

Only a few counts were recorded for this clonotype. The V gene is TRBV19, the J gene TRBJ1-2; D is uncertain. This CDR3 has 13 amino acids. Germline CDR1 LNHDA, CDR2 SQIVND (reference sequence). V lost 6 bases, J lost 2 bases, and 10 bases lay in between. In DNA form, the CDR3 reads TGTGCCAGTAGGGCCGGGTCCAACTATGGCTACACCTTC. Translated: CASRAGSNYGYTF.

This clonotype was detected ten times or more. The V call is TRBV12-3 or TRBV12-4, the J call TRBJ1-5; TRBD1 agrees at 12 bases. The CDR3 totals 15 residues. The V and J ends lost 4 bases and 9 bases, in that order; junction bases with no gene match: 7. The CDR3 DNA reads TGTGCCAGCAGTTGGGGACAGGGGGCAGAACGGCCCCAGCATTTT. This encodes CASSWGQGAERPQHF.

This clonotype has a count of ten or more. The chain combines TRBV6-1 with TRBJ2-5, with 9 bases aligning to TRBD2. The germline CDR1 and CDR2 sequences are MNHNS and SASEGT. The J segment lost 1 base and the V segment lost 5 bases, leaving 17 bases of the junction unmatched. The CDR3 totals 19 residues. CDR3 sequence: CASSHPPLVEREAQETQYF. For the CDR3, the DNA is TGTGCCAGCAGTCACCCCCCTCTCGTGGAGCGGGAGGCCCAAGAGACCCAGTACTTC.

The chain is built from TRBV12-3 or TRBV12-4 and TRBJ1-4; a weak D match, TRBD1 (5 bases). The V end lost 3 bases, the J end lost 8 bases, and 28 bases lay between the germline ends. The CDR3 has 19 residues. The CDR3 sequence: CASSFGGWDFTLGGEKLFF. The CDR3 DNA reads TGTGCCAGCAGTTTTGGAGGTTGGGACTTCACCTTAGGAGGGGAAAAACTGTTTTTT.

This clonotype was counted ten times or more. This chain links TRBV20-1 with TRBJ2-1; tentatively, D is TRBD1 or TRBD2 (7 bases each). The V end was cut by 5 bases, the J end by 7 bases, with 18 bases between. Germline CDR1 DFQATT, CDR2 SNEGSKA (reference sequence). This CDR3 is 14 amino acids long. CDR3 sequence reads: CSAPRGGGGNEQFF. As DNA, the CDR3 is TGCAGTGCTCCCAGGGGGGGGGGCGGGAATGAGCAGTTCTTC.